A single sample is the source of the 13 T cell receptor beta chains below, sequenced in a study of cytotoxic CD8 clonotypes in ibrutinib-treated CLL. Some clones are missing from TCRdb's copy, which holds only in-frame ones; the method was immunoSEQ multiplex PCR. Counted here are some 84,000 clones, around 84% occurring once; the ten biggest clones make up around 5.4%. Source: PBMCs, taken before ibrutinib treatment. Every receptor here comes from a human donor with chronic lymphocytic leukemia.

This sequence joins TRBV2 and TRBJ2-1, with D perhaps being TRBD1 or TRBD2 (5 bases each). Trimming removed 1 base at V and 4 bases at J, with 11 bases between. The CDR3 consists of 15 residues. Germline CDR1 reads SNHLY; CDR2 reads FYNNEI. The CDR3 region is CASSEGGVLYNEQFF. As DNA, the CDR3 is TGTGCCAGCAGTGAAGGAGGGGTTTTATACAATGAGCAGTTCTTC.

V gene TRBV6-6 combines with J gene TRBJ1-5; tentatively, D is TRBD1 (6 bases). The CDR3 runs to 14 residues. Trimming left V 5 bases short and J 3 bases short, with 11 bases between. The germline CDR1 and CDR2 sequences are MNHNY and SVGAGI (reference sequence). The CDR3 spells CASSRGHFNQPQHF. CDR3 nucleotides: TGTGCCAGCAGTCGGGGACACTTCAATCAGCCCCAGCATTTT.

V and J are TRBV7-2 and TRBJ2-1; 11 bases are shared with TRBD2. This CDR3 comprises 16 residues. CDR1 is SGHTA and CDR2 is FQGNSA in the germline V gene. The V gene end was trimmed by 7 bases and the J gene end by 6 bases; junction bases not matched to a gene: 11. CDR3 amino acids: CASTLATGTSGNEQFF. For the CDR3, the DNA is TGTGCCAGCACACTCGCAACCGGGACTAGCGGCAATGAGCAGTTCTTC.

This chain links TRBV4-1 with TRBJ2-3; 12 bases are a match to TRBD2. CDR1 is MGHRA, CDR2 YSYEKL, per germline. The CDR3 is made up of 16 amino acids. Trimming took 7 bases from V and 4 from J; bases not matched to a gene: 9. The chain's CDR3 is CASTFRLAGVADTQYF. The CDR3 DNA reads TGCGCCAGCACCTTCCGACTAGCGGGAGTAGCAGATACGCAGTATTTT.

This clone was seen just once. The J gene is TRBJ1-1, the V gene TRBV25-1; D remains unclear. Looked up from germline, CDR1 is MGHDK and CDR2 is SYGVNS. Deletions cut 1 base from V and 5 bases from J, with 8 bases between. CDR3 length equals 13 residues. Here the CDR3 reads CASSELEGTEAFF. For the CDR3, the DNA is TGTGCCAGCAGTGAATTGGAAGGGACTGAAGCTTTCTTT.

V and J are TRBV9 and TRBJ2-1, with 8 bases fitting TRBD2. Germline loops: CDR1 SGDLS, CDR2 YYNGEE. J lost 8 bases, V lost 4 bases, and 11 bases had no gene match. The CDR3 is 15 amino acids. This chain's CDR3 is CASSLSGSNRYEQFF. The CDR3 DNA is TGTGCCAGCAGCCTCAGCGGGAGTAACCGATATGAGCAGTTCTTC. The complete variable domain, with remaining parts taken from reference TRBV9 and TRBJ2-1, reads DSGVTQTPKHLITATGQRVTLRCSPRSGDLSVYWYQQSLDQGLQFLIQYYNGEERAKGNILERFSAQQFPDLHSELNLSSLELGDSALYFCASSLSGSNRYEQFFGPGTRLTVL.

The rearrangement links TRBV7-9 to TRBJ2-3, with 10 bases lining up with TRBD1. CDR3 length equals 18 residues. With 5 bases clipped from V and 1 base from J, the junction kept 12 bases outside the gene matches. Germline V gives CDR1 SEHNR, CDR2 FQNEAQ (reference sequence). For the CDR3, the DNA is TGTGCCAGCAGCCTCCGCGGCCGGACAGGGGGAGGCACAGATACGCAGTATTTT. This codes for CASSLRGRTGGGTDTQYF.

The CDR3 region is CASRSGGTTDTQYF. Written as DNA, the CDR3 is TGTGCCAGCAGGAGCGGCGGGACCACAGATACGCAGTATTTT. The chain has TRBV6-5 and TRBJ2-3; TRBD2 might be the D (6 bases). This CDR3 contains 14 residues. Germline V gives CDR1 MNHEY, CDR2 SVGAGI. With 6 bases removed from V and 2 bases from J, the gap between germline ends came to 12 bases.

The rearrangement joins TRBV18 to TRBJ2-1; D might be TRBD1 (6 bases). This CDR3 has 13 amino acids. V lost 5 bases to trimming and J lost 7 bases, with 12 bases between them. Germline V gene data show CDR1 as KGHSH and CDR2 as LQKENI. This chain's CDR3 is CASSDQGLNEQFF. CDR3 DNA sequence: TGTGCCAGCTCAGATCAGGGGTTAAATGAGCAGTTCTTC.

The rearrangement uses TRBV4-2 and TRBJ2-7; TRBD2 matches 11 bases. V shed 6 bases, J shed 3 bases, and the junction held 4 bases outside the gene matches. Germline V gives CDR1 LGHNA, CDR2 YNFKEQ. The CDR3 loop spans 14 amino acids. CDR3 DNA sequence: TGTGCCAGCAGTTTGGGGACTAGCGGCTACGAGCAGTACTTC. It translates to CASSLGTSGYEQYF.

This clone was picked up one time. CDR3 bases: TGTGCCAGCAGTTTTCTCCCGGGACAGGGGAAAAACATTCAGTACTTC. Translation gives CASSFLPGQGKNIQYF. This chain links TRBV27 with TRBJ2-4, with 10 nucleotides matching TRBD1. Losses at the gene ends were 3 bases for V and 4 bases for J; bases not matched to a gene: 6. Germline V gives CDR1 MNHEY, CDR2 SMNVEV (reference sequence). The CDR3 has 16 amino acids.

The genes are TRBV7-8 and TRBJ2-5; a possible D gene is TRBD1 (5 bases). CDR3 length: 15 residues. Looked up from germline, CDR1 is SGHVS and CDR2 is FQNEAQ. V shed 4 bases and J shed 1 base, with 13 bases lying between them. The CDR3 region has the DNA TGTGCCAGCAGCTCGGCGCATGGGGCCCAAGAGACCCAGTACTTC. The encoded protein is CASSSAHGAQETQYF.

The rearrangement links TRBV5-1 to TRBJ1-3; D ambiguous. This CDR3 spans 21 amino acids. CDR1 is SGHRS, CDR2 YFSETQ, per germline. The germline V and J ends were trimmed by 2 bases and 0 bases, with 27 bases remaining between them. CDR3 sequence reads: CASSLVVWSGNFGSSGNTIYF. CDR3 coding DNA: TGCGCCAGCAGCTTAGTTGTTTGGTCAGGCAACTTCGGTTCCTCTGGAAACACCATATATTTT.